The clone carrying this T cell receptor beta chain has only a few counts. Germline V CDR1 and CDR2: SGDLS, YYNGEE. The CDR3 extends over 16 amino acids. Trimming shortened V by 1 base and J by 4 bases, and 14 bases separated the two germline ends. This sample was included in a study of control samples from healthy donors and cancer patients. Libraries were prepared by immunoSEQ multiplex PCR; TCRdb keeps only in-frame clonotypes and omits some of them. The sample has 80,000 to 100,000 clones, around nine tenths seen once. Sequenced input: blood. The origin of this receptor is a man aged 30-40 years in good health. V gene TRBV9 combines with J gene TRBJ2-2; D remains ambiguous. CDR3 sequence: CASSVSQARPTGELFF. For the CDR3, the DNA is TGTGCCAGCAGCGTATCCCAGGCCAGACCCACCGGGGAGCTGTTTTTT.